Reported below is one T cell receptor beta chain. These data belong to a study of blood T cell repertoires in COVID-19. For the study at large: Sites across the United States, Italy and Spain contributed samples from acute and convalescent COVID-19. Nucleic acid was either cDNA or gDNA, and it came from T cells, B-cell-depleted T cells, or PBMCs.

Authors' analysis steps: Reference gene primer amplification yielded estimated nucleated cell counts. The protocol was immunoSEQ multiplex PCR, while the TCRdb copy is restricted to in-frame clones and leaves out a portion. The DNA gave D and trimming, while V, J and clone size come from that table. The sample has 100,000 or so clones, more than 85% seen once. V shed 2 bases, J shed 4 bases, and the junction held 8 bases outside the gene matches. The CDR3 consists of 16 residues. Looked up from germline, CDR1 is KGHDR and CDR2 is SFDVKD. The chain is built from TRBV24-1 and TRBJ2-3, with TRBD1 matching 7 bases. The sequencing input was peripheral blood. The clonotype was recovered from a man in his fifties with active or convalescent COVID-19. The CDR3, as DNA: TGTGCCACCAGTGATTCAGGGGGTGTCTTAGCAGATACGCAGTATTTT. The encoded protein is CATSDSGGVLADTQYF.